This T cell receptor beta chain was captured by sequencing in a study of cytomegalovirus exposure and HLA in healthy donors (dated by TCRdb to 2015 to 2018). Regarding the research as a whole: An earlier analysis of some 600 of the donors reported 276 Gb of sequence data and 117 million unique TCR beta sequences obtained from around 180 million T cells. An early release that covered some 630 HLA-typed donors contained approximately 300 gigabases of sequencing data and tens of millions of unique TCR sequences. Of the 350 to 400 genotyped donors, around 81% fell in the genetic ancestry cluster associated with self-reported Caucasian donors. The study was designed to test whether signatures of past pathogen exposure could be identified by cataloging public T cell receptors. Using immunosequencing, the study profiled T cell repertoires from roughly 650 subjects and related those repertoires to cytomegalovirus serostatus. A separate validation cohort of more than 100 different subjects was used in addition to the 666-subject first cohort. To predict cytomegalovirus infection status, the study combined high-throughput TCR immunosequencing, statistical association of individual TCRs with disease status, and machine learning. To study patterns of TCR occurrence, a later analysis re-analyzed previously published TCR beta repertoires from around 700 donors and added high-resolution HLA genotyping. Rather than drawing on any new phenotypic data, the later analysis identified candidate immune exposures from TCR beta sequences and the way those sequences occurred across donors. To decide whether each TCR beta V gene segment behaved as functional or pseudogenic, an earlier analysis of some 600 of the donors relied on high-throughput TCR beta sequencing. Donor age, sex, ethnicity and CMV serostatus were collected together with the repertoire data. A later genetic analysis took genome-wide SNP genotypes for about three fifths of the 666 donors and used that subset as a discovery cohort. Every discovery cohort repertoire had been produced on one sequencing platform. Both class I and class II loci were covered by HLA typing, at four-digit resolution. Typing coverage differed by locus: A, B, C, DRB1 and DQB1 were typed in roughly 620-630 donors, DQA1 in 522, DPA1 in some 600, and DPB1 in approximately 450. Four or five DR-DQ haplotypes were treated as single units for association and clustering because of strong linkage in the cohort. On average, around 200,000 unique TCR beta nucleotide sequences were sequenced per donor among more than 350 genotyped donors of the cohort, with 15% to 20% of those sequences being non-productive.

Results the study describes overall, beyond this receptor: A group of highly shared sequence variants was considered likely to be a technical artifact of the sequencing pipeline. A further reported finding was that TCR beta sequences accurately predicted the HLA-A and HLA-B alleles for most subjects in the first cohort. It was suggested by the authors that the approach could potentially be generalized to other disease states and immunological phenotypes. In an earlier analysis of roughly 500 of the donors, most TCR beta V segments appeared in productive rearrangements about 87% or about 30% of the time, broadly matching IMGT annotations. Linkage disequilibrium might explain the correlated functional status among segregating V segments, but an unknown experimental factor could not be excluded. For the cohort, immune exposure information was limited to CMV serostatus. Cytomegalovirus status was reported to be diagnosed by the classifier with high specificity and sensitivity in both the original and validation cohorts. According to a later analysis, TCR association rates differed among HLA loci, with DRB1 alleles showing the most associated TCRs and HLA-C alleles showing the fewest. V-gene and J-gene trimming of TCR beta chains was associated with a missense DCLRE1C variant in a later genetic analysis, and the association was replicated in an independent cohort. Compared with equally common non-associated chains, HLA-associated TCR beta chains in a later analysis were more clonally expanded and had lower generation probabilities. The cohort was sequenced for TCR beta chains only, and without alpha or paired-chain data the features that could be detected were limited. Most TCR sequences were observed very rarely across donors, whereas some public TCRs were present in many individuals. Roughly uniform sequencing depth across donors was assumed in presence/absence analyses, although this assumption may not hold. The earlier analysis of almost 600 of the donors excluded roughly 17 rarely observed V segments, including chromosome 9 orphons, because counts were too low. Compared with the roughly 600-donor mean, donors in an Asian-associated ancestry cluster had fewer N-insertions in productive TCRs, according to a later genetic analysis. Specific HLA alleles were associated with 15,000 to 20,000 TCR beta sequences at a false discovery rate of 0.05 in a later analysis. Assigning TCR associations to individual alleles was difficult when HLA alleles, especially DR and DQ, strongly co-occurred. In vitro tests confirmed that a few of the cytomegalovirus-associated TCR beta chains recognize cytomegalovirus antigens. In a later analysis, several top co-occurrence clusters were reported to appear linked to parvovirus B19, influenza, CMV and Epstein-Barr virus. According to a later analysis, most CMV-associated TCR beta chains appeared to be HLA-restricted, and the HLA associations seemed to be driven largely by CMV exposure. Some IMGT-functional V segments, including TRBV6-2 and TRBV6-3, could not be told apart with the 87-base-pair reads, so those segments were excluded. The study listed approximately 160 TCR beta chains as associated with cytomegalovirus. Because HLA typing was unavailable for some donors at each locus, only the typed subset was used in association tests.

The CDR3 runs 14 residues from the cysteine to the phenylalanine. The CDR3 DNA has 42 bases and is translated from base 1. Deletion took 3 bases off V and 2 bases off J, with a span of 11 bases between the germline ends. CDR1 and CDR2 were assigned from the germline V gene (reference sequence) as GTSNPN and SVGIG. As to this clone: Its antigen is still unknown. It has no much larger one-base neighbor in the sample; base qualities were not kept.

The cohort comprised 710 or so healthy bone marrow donors. Cohort members were all nominally healthy when sampled, although unrecorded immune exposures were likely present. The donor tested CMV seropositive, placing the donor among the 289 seropositive members of the cohort. Each donor provided a peripheral blood sample, and peripheral blood mononuclear cells were used for TCR beta sequencing. The Qiagen DNeasy Blood Extraction Kit was used to extract genomic DNA from the blood cell samples. Libraries were prepared through the immunoSEQ multiplex PCR assay. The multiplex PCR relied on a mix of 60 forward primers for TCR Vbeta segments and 13 reverse primers for TCR Jbeta segments. The CDR3 region of rearranged TCR beta genes was amplified from genomic DNA by a multiplex PCR assay. The amplified TCR beta libraries were sequenced on the Illumina HiSeq System as 87-base-pair reads. The study's processing was this. Across the roughly 600 repertoires, a later analysis counted approximately 83 million unique TCR beta chains, some 11 million of which were shared by at least two donors. To remove PCR and sequencing errors, raw reads were error-corrected and collapsed into unique sequences using a nearest-neighbor algorithm that merged closely related sequences. Alignment of CDR3 sequences to IMGT reference sequences was used to assign V, D and J gene segments. For a sequence to be retained, a match of at least six nucleotides was required to both a V gene segment and a J gene segment. Rearrangements were classified as productive when the CDR3 lacked stop codons and remained in frame with V and J, and all other rearrangements were classified as non-productive. Following IMGT convention, CDR3 was defined as the stretch from the second conserved V-encoded cysteine up to the conserved J-encoded phenylalanine. The earlier analysis of about 590 of the donors excluded sequences that lacked an unambiguous match to a single V gene segment. In an earlier analysis of a few hundred of the donors, V segments were called functional above 56.7% productive rearrangements and were called segregating when the between-donor standard deviation exceeded 5%. A statistical classification framework was built for diagnosing cytomegalovirus status from the catalog of TCR beta chain sequences. In a later analysis, TCR nucleotide sequences were compared against IMGT/GENE-DB human TR gene sequences so that V and J genes could be assigned. The TCRdist pipeline was used in a later analysis to assign CDR3 sequences and most-parsimonious VDJ recombination scenarios. In a later analysis, each TCR beta chain was defined by its CDR3 amino acid sequence together with its V-gene family, and reads lacking a unique V-gene family were excluded. A later analysis removed nearly 600 highly shared, low-generation-probability nucleotide sequences to deal with suspected cross-contamination and a sequencing artifact. For each public chain, a later analysis derived a clonal expansion index from normalized ranks of inferred template counts within each repertoire. Generation probabilities in a later analysis came from a VDJ recombination model fitted to out-of-frame rearrangements, and those results were checked against IGoR. In a later analysis, hypergeometric tests were used to score TCR-TCR, TCR-HLA and TCR-CMV co-occurrence, with a repertoire-size bias correction applied to TCR pairs. In a later analysis, false discovery rates were estimated by permuting HLA or CMV assignments 20 times. In a later analysis, co-occurring TCRs were grouped using DBSCAN, and TCRdist sequence similarity was added for clustering within HLA-allele-positive subsets. Repertoires with fewer than 30,000 or more than 120,000 public chains, plus five repertoires with anomalous nucleotide sharing, were excluded from co-occurrence clustering. TCRdb's version of the immuneACCESS table is confined to in-frame rearrangements and falls short of the full clone set. An unresolved V gene accounts for under half of the shortfall where checked; the remainder is of unknown origin. V and J calls and clone size are as listed in that table; D and trimming were resolved from the DNA. The sample yields 120,000 or so clones; 74% were counted once. Approximately 5% of the sample is held by the ten biggest clonotypes.

The chain links TRBV30 with TRBJ1-5; the D gene is perhaps TRBD1, from 6 matching bases. This TCR was recovered from a woman in her forties or fifties in good health and CMV-seropositive. The sample was PBMCs. The CDR3 has the sequence CAWSRGGGNQPQHF. Here is the DNA: TGTGCCTGGAGCAGGGGCGGAGGCAATCAGCCCCAGCATTTT. Reference TRBV30 and TRBJ1-5 proteins supply the regions before and after the CDR3; the full variable domain is: SQTIHQWPATLVQPVGSPLSLECTVEGTSNPNLYWYRQAAGRGLQLLFYSVGIGQISSEVPQNLSASRPQDRQFILSSKKLLLSDSGFYLCAWSRGGGNQPQHFGDGTRLSIL.